This is a list of T cell receptor beta chains from one sample in a study of T cells in Graves' hyperthyroidism and ophthalmopathy. Each CDR3 protein is one row after TCRdb ran MiXCR on the multiplex PCR reads. In the table there are hundreds of thousands of distinct CDR3 sequences, more than 20% of which are singletons. Sequenced input: blood. The receptor set was obtained from a middle-aged man with Graves' hyperthyroidism. The CDR3 runs from the conserved cysteine through the conserved F or W. Fields, in order: J gene, D gene, V gene, clone size, CDR3 DNA, CDR3 protein. A D gene is named only where the DNA matches it firmly. Expanded clones are given a class, and other clones once, few, many or no size at all.

J: TRBJ2-7; D: TRBD1; V: TRBV6-1; size: -; DNA: TGTGCCAGCAGTCAAGGGACAGGGGAACACTCCTACGAGCAGTACTTC; CDR3: CASSQGTGEHSYEQYF
J: TRBJ1-1; D: -; V: TRBV24-1; size: many; DNA: TGTGCCACCAGTGGGGACGGGGTTTTTACTGAAGCTTTCTTT; CDR3: CATSGDGVFTEAFF
J: TRBJ2-3; D: -; V: TRBV11-2; size: few; DNA: TGTGCCAGCAGCTTCCCGATTGAGGACAGCGGCTCCACAGATACGCAGTATTTT; CDR3: CASSFPIEDSGSTDTQYF
J: TRBJ2-7; D: -; V: TRBV11-2; size: many; DNA: TGTGCCAGCAGCTCCTCCTGGGACGGATCCTACGAGCAGTACTTC; CDR3: CASSSSWDGSYEQYF
J: TRBJ1-1; D: TRBD1; V: TRBV10-3; size: few; DNA: TGTGCCATCAGTGAGCTCAGGACAGGGGAACCTGAAGCTTTCTTT; CDR3: CAISELRTGEPEAFF
J: TRBJ1-4; D: -; V: TRBV7-9; size: -; DNA: TGTGCCAGCAGCCTACGGACAGATAATGAAAAACTGTTTTTT; CDR3: CASSLRTDNEKLFF
J: TRBJ1-1; D: -; V: TRBV6-9; size: -; DNA: TGTGCCAGCAGTTACGGGACGGGAAACACTGAAGCTTTCTTT; CDR3: CASSYGTGNTEAFF
J: TRBJ2-5; D: TRBD2; V: TRBV9; size: -; DNA: TGTGCCAGCAGCGTAGGGACTAGCGGGAGTGGAAGAGTAGGGACCCAGTACTTC; CDR3: CASSVGTSGSGRVGTQYF
J: TRBJ2-3; D: -; V: TRBV5-1; size: few; DNA: TGCGCCAGCAGTCTAGGTATGGGAGCGGATACGCAGTATTTT; CDR3: CASSLGMGADTQYF
J: TRBJ2-1; D: -; V: TRBV7-8; size: many; DNA: TGTGCCAGCAGCTTAGCGGGGAATTACAATGAGCAGTTCTTC; CDR3: CASSLAGNYNEQFF
J: TRBJ2-7; D: TRBD2; V: TRBV11-3; size: many; DNA: TGTGCCAGCAGCTTAGGCGGGAGAACTGAGCAGTACTTC; CDR3: CASSLGGRTEQYF
J: TRBJ2-3; D: TRBD2; V: TRBV20-1; size: -; DNA: TGCAGTGCTAGCGATGCGGGAGCGGGAACAGATACGCAGTATTTT; CDR3: CSASDAGAGTDTQYF
J: TRBJ1-5; D: -; V: TRBV19; size: -; DNA: TGTGCCAGTAGTATCGAGGAGTATAGCAATCAGCCCCAGCATTTT; CDR3: CASSIEEYSNQPQHF
J: TRBJ2-7; D: TRBD2; V: TRBV4-2; size: few; DNA: TGTGCCAGCAGCCAAGATGGAGCGGGCGGGAGTATGAAGTACGAGCAGTACTTC; CDR3: CASSQDGAGGSMKYEQYF
J: TRBJ2-7; D: -; V: TRBV28; size: few; DNA: TGTGCCAGCAGTCCAGGGGGGGGGGGGCCCTACGAGCAGTACTTC; CDR3: CASSPGGGGPYEQYF
J: TRBJ2-5; D: -; V: TRBV29-1; size: -; DNA: TGCTCGGGGGGCGGCGGAGGAGGGGCAGAGACCCAGTACTTC; CDR3: CSGGGGGGAETQYF
J: TRBJ2-5; D: -; V: TRBV5-1; size: -; DNA: TGCGCCAGCAGCCTCCGGGACCCCCAAGAGACCCAGTACTTC; CDR3: CASSLRDPQETQYF
J: TRBJ1-1; D: -; V: TRBV28; size: many; DNA: TGTGCCAGCAGTCCCCCCCCCCTGATGAACACTGAAGCTTTCTTT; CDR3: CASSPPPLMNTEAFF
J: TRBJ1-3; D: -; V: TRBV2; size: once; DNA: TGTGCCAGCAGTGTCCCAGGTCGTGGAAACACCATATATTTT; CDR3: CASSVPGRGNTIYF
J: TRBJ2-6; D: -; V: TRBV2; size: few; DNA: TGTGCCAGCAGTGAAGGGAGCTCTGGGGCCAACGTCCTGACTTTC; CDR3: CASSEGSSGANVLTF
J: TRBJ1-2; D: -; V: TRBV20-1; size: -; DNA: TGCAGTGCTAGCGGGCAATATGGCTACACCTTC; CDR3: CSASGQYGYTF
J: TRBJ2-3; D: -; V: TRBV2; size: many; DNA: TGTGCCAGCAGTGGGGACACCCCGGGTGATACGCAGTATTTT; CDR3: CASSGDTPGDTQYF
J: TRBJ1-4; D: -; V: TRBV4-1; size: -; DNA: TGCGCCAGCAGCCAAGCTTCAGGAGCAACTAATGAAAAACTGTTTTTT; CDR3: CASSQASGATNEKLFF
J: TRBJ1-5; D: TRBD1; V: TRBV2; size: many; DNA: TGTGCCAGCAAGGGGGCAGTTAGCAATCAGCCCCAGCATTTT; CDR3: CASKGAVSNQPQHF
J: TRBJ1-4; D: -; V: TRBV15; size: -; DNA: TGTGCCACCAGCAGAGATCCTCAAGCCCGTAATGAAAAACTGTTTTTT; CDR3: CATSRDPQARNEKLFF
J: TRBJ2-5; D: -; V: TRBV20-1; size: few; DNA: TGCAGTGCCACGCGGCGGTACGAGACCCAGTACTTC; CDR3: CSATRRYETQYF
J: TRBJ2-2; D: -; V: TRBV27; size: many; DNA: TGTGTTCTTAGGGGGGGTTGTACGAACACCGGGGAGCTGTTTTTT; CDR3: CVLRGGCTNTGELFF
J: TRBJ1-6; D: TRBD1; V: TRBV2; size: -; DNA: TGTGCCAGCAGTACGGACAGGTCGTCTAATTCACCCCTCCACTTT; CDR3: CASSTDRSSNSPLHF
J: TRBJ2-1; D: -; V: TRBV6-1; size: few; DNA: TGTGCCAGCAAGGGTCTCGACAGGAAGTACAATGAGCAGTTCTTC; CDR3: CASKGLDRKYNEQFF
J: TRBJ1-1; D: -; V: TRBV6-1; size: -; DNA: TGTGCCAGCTGGACGGTGAACACTGAAGCTTTCTTT; CDR3: CASWTVNTEAFF
J: TRBJ2-7; D: -; V: TRBV27; size: many; DNA: TGTGCCAGCACTTCCCGTTCAGTGGGCGAGCAGTACTTC; CDR3: CASTSRSVGEQYF
J: TRBJ2-3; D: TRBD2; V: TRBV12-3/TRBV12-4; size: once; DNA: TGTGCCAGCAGTTTAACCCCTAGCGGGACCACCACAGATACGCAGTATTTT; CDR3: CASSLTPSGTTTDTQYF
J: TRBJ2-1; D: -; V: TRBV11-2; size: many; DNA: TGTGCCAGCAGCCTCCGACCCAGCTCCGAATCCAAGTACAATGAGCAGTTCTTC; CDR3: CASSLRPSSESKYNEQFF
J: TRBJ2-7; D: TRBD1; V: TRBV11-1; size: many; DNA: TGTGCCAGCAGCCGTACAGGGGGCCCCTACGAGCAGTACTTC; CDR3: CASSRTGGPYEQYF
J: TRBJ1-3; D: -; V: TRBV19; size: -; DNA: TGTGCCAGTAGTATCCCGGGCAGCTCTGGAAACACCATATATTTT; CDR3: CASSIPGSSGNTIYF
J: TRBJ2-2; D: TRBD1; V: TRBV11-2; size: -; DNA: TGTGCCAGCAGCCCAGACAGGGGGCGCACCGGGGAGCTGTTTTTT; CDR3: CASSPDRGRTGELFF
J: TRBJ2-3; D: TRBD1; V: TRBV24-1; size: -; DNA: TGTGCCACCAGTGATCGCGGGACAGGGGGCACAGATACGCAGTATTTT; CDR3: CATSDRGTGGTDTQYF
J: TRBJ2-5; D: TRBD1; V: TRBV11-3; size: many; DNA: TGTGCCAGCGCCCAACCCTCCCCCACAGGGGGAGAGACCCAGTACTTC; CDR3: CASAQPSPTGGETQYF
J: TRBJ2-4; D: TRBD1; V: TRBV13; size: -; DNA: TGTGCCAGCAGCTTAGGAGGGACAGGGGCCAAAAACATTCAGTACTTC; CDR3: CASSLGGTGAKNIQYF
J: TRBJ2-3; D: TRBD2; V: TRBV7-8; size: many; DNA: TGTGCCACCCTGGGAGGGGCCACAGATACGCAGTATTTT; CDR3: CATLGGATDTQYF
J: TRBJ2-3; D: -; V: TRBV3-1; size: many; DNA: TGTGCCAGCAGCCTATTCCCCGAGAGCCCAGATACGCAGTATTTT; CDR3: CASSLFPESPDTQYF
J: TRBJ2-7; D: -; V: TRBV7-9; size: -; DNA: TGTGCCAGCAGCTTAGTTAACGGCGAGCAGTACTTC; CDR3: CASSLVNGEQYF
J: TRBJ1-4; D: -; V: TRBV27; size: few; DNA: TGTGCCAGCAGTTTATCTGGGATGGCTAATGAAAAACTGTTTTTT; CDR3: CASSLSGMANEKLFF
J: TRBJ2-7; D: TRBD2; V: TRBV20-1; size: -; DNA: TGCAGTGCTAGAAAACGAGCGGGGGGGCTGGGGGAGCAGTACTTC; CDR3: CSARKRAGGLGEQYF
J: TRBJ1-1; D: -; V: TRBV20-1; size: -; DNA: TGCAGTGCTAGAGCCCAGTCGGCAAGGGAAGCTTTCTTT; CDR3: CSARAQSAREAFF
J: TRBJ2-5; D: TRBD1; V: TRBV2; size: many; DNA: TGTGCCAGCAGTGAACACAGGGGCTCAGAGACCCAGTACTTC; CDR3: CASSEHRGSETQYF
J: TRBJ2-3; D: TRBD2; V: TRBV9; size: -; DNA: TGTGCCAGCAGCGTCACTAGCGGGTCAGGTGCAGATACGCAGTATTTT; CDR3: CASSVTSGSGADTQYF
J: TRBJ2-4; D: TRBD2; V: TRBV9; size: few; DNA: TGTGCCAGCAGCGTGGAGCGGGAGGGCATTCAGTACTTC; CDR3: CASSVEREGIQYF
J: TRBJ2-7; D: -; V: TRBV12-3/TRBV12-4; size: few; DNA: TGTGCCAGCAGTTTGGGGCAGGGGATCTCCTACGAGCAGTACTTC; CDR3: CASSLGQGISYEQYF
J: TRBJ1-1; D: -; V: TRBV18; size: few; DNA: TGTGCCAGCTCAGCGGACAGCCAAGCTTTCTTT; CDR3: CASSADSQAFF
J: TRBJ1-2; D: -; V: TRBV24-1; size: -; DNA: TGTGCCACCAGTGATCCCGGGGTCCCAGGCCCACACACCTTC; CDR3: CATSDPGVPGPHTF
J: TRBJ2-2; D: -; V: TRBV7-9; size: few; DNA: TGTGCCAGCAGCTTATTACTAAACGGGGACGGGGAGCTGTTTTTT; CDR3: CASSLLLNGDGELFF
J: TRBJ2-7; D: TRBD1; V: TRBV6-1; size: many; DNA: TGTGCCAGCACCCAGACAGGGGGTTCCTACGAGCAGTACTTC; CDR3: CASTQTGGSYEQYF
J: TRBJ2-6; D: -; V: TRBV7-2; size: -; DNA: TGTGCCAGCAGCCTAGGGTACCGCAGCTCTGGGGCCAACGTCCTGACTTTC; CDR3: CASSLGYRSSGANVLTF